The 32 T cell receptor beta chains given below trace back to one sample, sequenced in a study of blood T cells in healthy people across ages (dated by TCRdb to about 2015). Receptors were amplified or captured by 5' RACE. A second PCR of about 6 to 12 cycles was run with a J-beta primer mix and a sample-barcoded 5' primer. The public sequencing data were trimmed at Q25 with fastp and processed into clonotypes with MiXCR by TCRdb, which kept only in-frame beta chains. Each record represents a unique CDR3 protein, reported with the most common genes and DNA among its rows. The sample table shows around 1,900,000 distinct CDR3 sequences, and 35% to 50% are seen once. The ten largest make up roughly 23% of the sample. Sequenced input: blood. These receptors originate from a human donor in good health.

The chain has TRBV27 and TRBJ2-1; D may match TRBD1 or TRBD2 (5 bases each). The V and J ends lost 8 bases and 10 bases respectively, with 12 bases between them. Germline loops: CDR1 MNHEY, CDR2 SMNVEV (reference sequence). The CDR3 contains 11 residues. The CDR3 DNA follows: TGTGCCAGCGGGGACGGGGTGGAGCAGTTCTTC. This gives the protein CASGDGVEQFF.

The chain employs TRBV9 and TRBJ2-3; 12 bases agree with TRBD2. In germline, CDR1 is SGDLS, CDR2 YYNGEE. J lost 2 bases, V lost 4 bases, and 5 bases had no gene match. CDR3 length equals 16 residues. The CDR3 DNA reads as TGTGCCAGCAGCTTCAGGACTAGCGGGAACACAGATACGCAGTATTTT. Its translation: CASSFRTSGNTDTQYF. The full variable domain, rest sourced from reference TRBV9 and TRBJ2-3, is DSGVTQTPKHLITATGQRVTLRCSPRSGDLSVYWYQQSLDQGLQFLIQYYNGEERAKGNILERFSAQQFPDLHSELNLSSLELGDSALYFCASSFRTSGNTDTQYFGPGTRLTVL.

This clonotype was seen more than once but under ten times. The chain combines TRBV6-1 with TRBJ2-3, with 7 bases matching TRBD2. The length of the CDR3 is 13 residues. From germline, CDR1 is MNHNS and CDR2 SASEGT. The ends lost 7 bases at V and 4 bases at J; junction bases unmatched: 5. CDR3 amino acids: CASTGGGPDTQYF. CDR3 DNA: TGTGCCAGCACGGGGGGTGGTCCAGATACGCAGTATTTT.

This clonotype has more than one count but fewer than ten. The CDR3 sequence is CASSLTGQGAIGYTF. In DNA form, the CDR3 reads TGTGCCAGCAGCTTAACCGGACAGGGAGCGATTGGCTACACCTTC. The rearrangement links TRBV7-9 to TRBJ1-2; 8 bases align to TRBD1. Trimming at V came to 2 bases and at J to 7 bases, leaving 9 bases not matched to a gene. Germline V lookup: CDR1 SEHNR, CDR2 FQNEAQ (reference sequence). The CDR3 consists of 15 residues.

This clonotype was detected only a few times. V and J are TRBV20-1 and TRBJ1-2; D is possibly TRBD1 (6 bases). Trimming pared 4 bases from V and 0 bases from J, leaving 15 bases between. Per germline, CDR1 DFQATT and CDR2 SNEGSKA (reference sequence). The CDR3 runs 15 residues. The chain's CDR3 is CSATRQASANYGYTF. The CDR3 bases are TGCAGTGCTACCCGACAGGCGTCAGCTAACTATGGCTACACCTTC.

This clonotype was seen only a few times. The CDR3 loop reads CSVGTGKYEQYF. CDR3 nucleotides: TGCAGCGTCGGGACAGGGAAGTACGAGCAGTACTTC. The genes are TRBV29-1 and TRBJ2-7; TRBD1 matches at 9 bases. From germline, CDR1 is SQVTM and CDR2 ANQGSEA. The V segment lost 6 bases and the J segment 4 bases; nucleotides outside the gene matches: 4. The CDR3 covers 12 residues.

Written as DNA, the CDR3 is TGCGCCAGCAGCTTGGCCTCTACAGGGGCTAATGAAAAACTGTTTTTT. The encoded protein is CASSLASTGANEKLFF. The V gene is TRBV5-1, the J gene TRBJ1-4; 7 bases match TRBD1. This CDR3 region has 16 residues. Germline CDR1 reads SGHRS; CDR2 reads YFSETQ. V shed 0 bases and J 3 bases; nucleotides not matched to a gene: 5.

The chain uses TRBV6-5 and TRBJ1-6, with a possible D match to TRBD1 (5 bases). Germline-derived CDR1 and CDR2 are MNHEY and SVGAGI. Trimming left V 0 bases short and J 11 bases short, with 14 bases between. The CDR3 runs 15 residues. The CDR3: CASSYSNLRGTPLHF. In DNA, the CDR3 is TGTGCCAGCAGTTACTCGAATCTCCGGGGGACACCCCTCCACTTT.

A few counts support this clonotype. The chain is built from TRBV27 and TRBJ2-7; D perhaps matches TRBD1 (5 bases). Germline assignment: CDR1 MNHEY and CDR2 SMNVEV (reference sequence). This CDR3 spans 15 amino acids. V lost 5 bases to trimming and J lost 3 bases, with 17 bases between them. CDR3 DNA sequence: TGTGCCAGCAGTCCACTACGACAGATTGGCTACGAGCAGTACTTC. Its translation is CASSPLRQIGYEQYF.

This clonotype showed up just a few times. The rearrangement joins TRBV7-9 to TRBJ2-7; 9 bases are a match to TRBD2. CDR3 size: 15 residues. From germline, CDR1 is SEHNR and CDR2 FQNEAQ (reference sequence). Losses at the gene ends were 5 bases for V and 5 bases for J; bases not matched to a gene: 10. The CDR3 reads CASSPREAGGDEQYF. The DNA of the CDR3 is TGTGCCAGCAGCCCCAGGGAGGCGGGAGGGGACGAGCAGTACTTC.

The chain carries TRBV21-1 and TRBJ1-2. TRBV21-1 is listed as a pseudogene. The CDR3 contains 16 residues. The CDR3: CASSKEEGQANYGYTF. In DNA form, the CDR3 reads TGTGCCAGCAGCAAAGAGGAGGGGCAGGCTAACTATGGCTACACCTTC.

This chain connects TRBV28 to TRBJ2-2; a weak D match, TRBD1 (5 bases). The germline gives CDR1 MDHEN, CDR2 SYDVKM. The CDR3 has 13 residues. V was clipped by 4 bases and J by 10 bases, with 13 bases between them. The DNA of the CDR3 is TGTGCCAGCAGTTGGGGCCGCGGAACGGAGCTGTTTTTT. Amino acids: CASSWGRGTELFF. Full variable domain (outside the CDR3, taken from reference TRBV28 and TRBJ2-2): DVKVTQSSRYLVKRTGEKVFLECVQDMDHENMFWYRQDPGLGLRLIYFSYDVKMKEKGDIPEGYSVSREKKERFSLILESASTNQTSMYLCASSWGRGTELFFGEGSRLTVL.

The chain joins TRBV6-2 or TRBV6-3 to TRBJ1-5, with D maybe TRBD1 (5 bases). Trimming took 5 bases from V and 2 from J, leaving 19 bases between them. In germline, CDR1 is MNHEY, CDR2 SVGEGT. This CDR3 has 17 amino acids. The CDR3 spells CASSGKDGGPGNQPQHF. DNA for the CDR3: TGTGCCAGCAGTGGTAAGGACGGGGGACCGGGCAATCAGCCCCAGCATTTT.

The V gene is TRBV7-3, the J gene TRBJ1-1, with D possibly being TRBD1 (6 bases). Looked up from germline, CDR1 is SGHTA and CDR2 is FQGTGA. V lost 3 bases to trimming and J lost 6 bases, with 14 bases between them. This CDR3 spans 14 amino acids. The CDR3 protein is CASSLGWGGPEAFF. The CDR3 DNA is TGTGCCAGCAGCTTGGGCTGGGGGGGGCCTGAAGCTTTCTTT.

The J gene is TRBJ2-4, the V gene TRBV6-1; D is uncertain. From germline, CDR1 is MNHNS and CDR2 SASEGT. The germline V and J ends were trimmed by 7 bases and 3 bases, with 10 bases remaining between them. This CDR3 region has 13 residues. The CDR3: CASTERNKNIQYF. CDR3 sequence (DNA): TGTGCCAGCACCGAGAGAAACAAAAACATTCAGTACTTC.

This clonotype has more than one count but fewer than ten. The chain uses TRBV25-1 and TRBJ2-1, with 11 bases aligning to TRBD2. CDR1 is MGHDK and CDR2 is SYGVNS in the germline V gene. Germline trimming cut 11 bases from V and 0 bases from J; bases unmatched to any gene: 12. This CDR3 is 17 amino acids long. Here the CDR3 reads CAAGTSGERSSYNEQFF. DNA of the CDR3: TGTGCCGCCGGGACTAGCGGAGAAAGAAGCTCCTACAATGAGCAGTTCTTC. Full variable domain (outside the CDR3, taken from reference TRBV25-1 and TRBJ2-1): EADIYQTPRYLVIGTGKKITLECSQTMGHDKMYWYQQDPGMELHLIHYSYGVNSTEKGDLSSESTVSRIRTEHFPLTLESARPSHTSQYLCAAGTSGERSSYNEQFFGPGTRLTVL.

CDR3 amino acids: CSARETSGSYNEQFF. The CDR3, as DNA: TGCAGTGCTAGAGAGACTAGCGGGAGCTACAATGAGCAGTTCTTC. The chain has TRBV20-1 and TRBJ2-1, with 12 bases that match TRBD2. CDR1 and CDR2 (germline): DFQATT, SNEGSKA (reference sequence). Losses at the gene ends were 0 bases for V and 3 bases for J; bases not matched to a gene: 0. There are 15 residues in the CDR3.

This clonotype has just a few counts. The chain recombines TRBV4-1 with TRBJ1-1; D unclear. Germline loops: CDR1 MGHRA, CDR2 YSYEKL. The V end lost 1 base, the J end lost 1 base, and 10 bases lay between the germline ends. CDR3 length: 15 residues. The CDR3 coding sequence is TGCGCCAGCAGCCAAGTGGACGGGAGGAACACTGAAGCTTTCTTT. It encodes CASSQVDGRNTEAFF.

This clonotype was detected ten times or more. The rearrangement uses TRBV29-1 and TRBJ2-5; tentatively, D is TRBD1 (5 bases). The V gene lost 1 base and the J gene lost 1 base, with 7 bases spanning the gap. Germline V gene sequence: CDR1 SQVTM, CDR2 ANQGSEA. The CDR3 runs 13 residues. The CDR3 nucleotides read TGCAGCGTTGAAGGACAGTCCCAAGAGACCCAGTACTTC. Translation gives CSVEGQSQETQYF.

In this sample, this clonotype turned up a few times. This chain joins TRBV4-1 and TRBJ1-2; TRBD1 is a possible D gene (6 bases). Germline CDR1 MGHRA, CDR2 YSYEKL. Between the trimmed V and J ends, which lost 0 bases and 2 bases, there was a span of 13 bases. This CDR3 has 16 residues. CDR3: CASSQDGQGTNYGYTF. The DNA of the CDR3 is TGCGCCAGCAGCCAAGATGGTCAAGGGACAAACTATGGCTACACCTTC.

Note on this clonotype: Since a much larger clone is just one base distant, this may be a read error. The CDR3 end shows no conserved phenylalanine or tryptophan, and so a read error is likely. This rearrangement joins TRBV7-7 to TRBJ2-1; D is uncertain. CDR1 and CDR2 (germline): SSHAT, FNYEAQ (reference sequence). The ends were cut back, 1 base at V and 9 bases at J, with 10 bases in the middle. The CDR3 is 13 residues long. CDR3 amino acids: CASSLGAVGEQFS. In nucleotides, the CDR3 is TGTGCCAGCAGCTTAGGAGCAGTTGGTGAGCAGTTCTCC.

The chain carries TRBV5-1 and TRBJ2-2; D uncertain. With 4 bases removed from V and 6 bases from J, the gap between germline ends came to 10 bases. The CDR3 has 13 amino acids. Germline CDR1 SGHRS, CDR2 YFSETQ. This chain's CDR3 is CASSPQVSGELFF. As DNA, the CDR3 is TGCGCCAGCAGCCCCCAGGTCTCCGGGGAGCTGTTTTTT.

Of note for this clonotype: One end of the junction does not line up with germline, which may come from a read error. The rearrangement uses TRBV12-5 and TRBJ2-4; D perhaps matches TRBD2 (6 bases). The CDR3 is 14 amino acids. Per the germline V gene, CDR1 is LGHNT and CDR2 is FRNRAP. The CDR3 reads CASGLWGVLDEQCF. CDR3 sequence (DNA): TGTGCTAGTGGGTTGTGGGGGGTTCTCGACGAGCAGTGCTTC.

The chain recombines TRBV7-2 with TRBJ1-1; D gene unclear. Per germline, CDR1 SGHTA and CDR2 FQGNSA. The CDR3 loop spans 15 amino acids. Between the trimmed V and J ends, which lost 6 bases and 0 bases, there was a span of 14 bases. CDR3 residues: CASRYFGLMNTEAFF. The CDR3 DNA follows: TGTGCCAGCAGGTATTTTGGTTTGATGAACACTGAAGCTTTCTTT.

This clonotype was detected many times. The chain has TRBV20-1 and TRBJ2-1, with a tentative D call TRBD2 (6 bases). Germline values: CDR1 DFQATT, CDR2 SNEGSKA (reference sequence). With 2 bases removed from V and 5 bases from J, the gap between germline ends came to 16 bases. This CDR3 has 15 amino acids. The CDR3 DNA is TGCAGTGCTAGATCTCCGGGACTTCCAGACAATGAGCAGTTCTTC. It translates to CSARSPGLPDNEQFF.

The chain's CDR3 is CASSERTGWSEQYF. DNA for the CDR3: TGTGCCAGCAGTGAACGGACAGGGTGGAGCGAGCAGTACTTC. This sequence joins TRBV2 and TRBJ2-5; 8 nucleotides match TRBD1. The J call may not be correct, given that the DNA end is closer to TRBJ2-7. The germline V gene encodes CDR1 SNHLY and CDR2 FYNNEI. The CDR3 loop spans 14 amino acids.

The chain combines TRBV7-9 with TRBJ1-2, with no clear D. V lost 2 bases to trimming and J lost 4 bases, with 14 bases between them. The germline CDR1 and CDR2 sequences are SEHNR and FQNEAQ (reference sequence). The CDR3 runs 15 residues. Here the CDR3 DNA reads TGTGCCAGCAGCTTAATTTTGGAGGCTTTCTATGGCTACACCTTC. Translating gives CASSLILEAFYGYTF.

DNA of the CDR3: TGTGCCACCACGGGGGGCGCGATCAATGAGCAGTTCTTC. Translation: CATTGGAINEQFF. The chain links TRBV24-1 to TRBJ2-1, with D perhaps matching TRBD2 (7 bases). V was cut by 8 bases and J by 6 bases, with 13 bases left in between. Germline CDR1 KGHDR, CDR2 SFDVKD. The CDR3 has 13 amino acids.

This chain uses TRBV4-3 with TRBJ2-7; D is unresolved. The V gene's germline CDR1 is LGHNA and CDR2 YSLEER. Deletions cut 3 bases from V and 4 bases from J, with 13 bases between. This CDR3 region has 14 residues. The CDR3 sequence is CASSQGISGYEQYF. The DNA for the CDR3 is TGCGCCAGCAGCCAGGGGATCTCGGGTTACGAGCAGTACTTC.

This chain's CDR3 is CSADPLNTEAFF. The CDR3 DNA reads as TGCAGTGCTGACCCACTGAACACTGAAGCTTTCTTT. The rearrangement links TRBV20-1 to TRBJ1-1; D is uncertain. V gave up 5 bases and J gave up 0 bases, with 7 bases separating them. The germline gives CDR1 DFQATT, CDR2 SNEGSKA (reference sequence). The CDR3 runs to 12 residues.

This clonotype was detected only a few times. The V gene is TRBV20-1, the J gene TRBJ2-4, with D uncertain. This CDR3 has 15 amino acids. Per germline, CDR1 DFQATT and CDR2 SNEGSKA (reference sequence). Trimming left V 1 base short and J 3 bases short, with 13 bases between. The CDR3 DNA reads TGCAGTGCTAGAGGCAACGGAGCGTTCAAAAACATTCAGTACTTC. Encoded protein: CSARGNGAFKNIQYF.

The chain couples TRBV4-3 to TRBJ2-6, with D possibly TRBD2 on 5 matching bases. CDR1 is LGHNA and CDR2 is YSLEER in the germline V gene. The CDR3 contains 18 residues. V lost 0 bases, J lost 0 bases, and 12 bases lay in between. The CDR3 DNA reads TGCGCCAGCAGCCAAGAACGGACTTTGGACTCTGGGGCCAACGTCCTGACTTTC. Encoded protein: CASSQERTLDSGANVLTF.